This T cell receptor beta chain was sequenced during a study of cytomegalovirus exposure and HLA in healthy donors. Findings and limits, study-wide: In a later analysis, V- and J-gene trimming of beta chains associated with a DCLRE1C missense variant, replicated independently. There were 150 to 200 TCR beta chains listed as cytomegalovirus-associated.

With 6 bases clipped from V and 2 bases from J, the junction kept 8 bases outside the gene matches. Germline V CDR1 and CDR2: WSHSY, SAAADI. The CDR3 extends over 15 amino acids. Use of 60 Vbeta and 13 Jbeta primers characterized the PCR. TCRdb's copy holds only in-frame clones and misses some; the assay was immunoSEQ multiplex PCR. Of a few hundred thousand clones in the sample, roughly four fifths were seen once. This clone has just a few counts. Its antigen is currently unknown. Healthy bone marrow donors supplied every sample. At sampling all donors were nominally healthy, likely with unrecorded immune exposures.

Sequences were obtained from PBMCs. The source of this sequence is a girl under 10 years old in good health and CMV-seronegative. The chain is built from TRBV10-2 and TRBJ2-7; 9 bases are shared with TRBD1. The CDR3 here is CASSPLGQGTYEQYF. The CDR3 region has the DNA TGCGCCAGCAGCCCTCTAGGACAGGGGACCTACGAGCAGTACTTC.